Listed below are T cell receptor beta chains from one sample, sequenced in a study of cytomegalovirus exposure and HLA in healthy donors. Here immunoSEQ multiplex PCR was the method, and the copy in TCRdb shows in-frame clones only, minus some. Of around 70,000 clones listed, approximately 93% were seen once; the top ten hold around 1.5%. The sample comprised PBMCs. The receptors stem from a young man in good health and CMV-seropositive. CDR3s include the opening cysteine and the closing phenylalanine or tryptophan. D genes are given only for firm matches. Expanded clones get a size class; other rows say once, few or many, or leave the size out.

V	J	D	size	CDR3	DNA
TRBV7-9	TRBJ2-2	.	.	CASSLDVGKNTGELFF	TGTGCCAGCAGCTTAGATGTCGGTAAAAACACCGGGGAGCTGTTTTTT
TRBV6-5	TRBJ1-2	TRBD1	.	CASSLTGYYGYTF	TGTGCCAGCAGCCTGACAGGGTACTATGGCTACACCTTC
TRBV2	TRBJ2-1	.	.	CASKRASSYNEQFF	TGTGCCAGCAAGCGGGCTAGCTCCTACAATGAGCAGTTCTTC
TRBV30	TRBJ2-3	.	.	CAWSVGQGRDTQYF	TGTGCCTGGAGTGTAGGTCAGGGAAGGGATACGCAGTATTTT
TRBV4-1	TRBJ2-3	TRBD1	.	CASSQGPRGPRVNTQYF	TGCGCCAGCAGCCAAGGCCCCAGGGGGCCTAGGGTGAATACGCAGTATTTT
TRBV7-2	TRBJ2-3	TRBD2	.	CASSLAGLAGGTDTQYF	TGTGCCAGCAGCTTAGCGGGACTAGCGGGAGGTACAGATACGCAGTATTTT
TRBV2	TRBJ2-7	TRBD1	.	CASRWGQGTYEQYF	TGTGCCAGCAGGTGGGGACAGGGGACCTACGAGCAGTACTTC
TRBV6-1	TRBJ2-7	TRBD1	.	CASRGTGEGEQYF	TGTGCCAGCAGGGGGACAGGGGAGGGCGAGCAGTACTTC
TRBV19	TRBJ1-1	.	.	CASSILANTEAFF	TGTGCCAGTAGTATTCTGGCAAACACTGAAGCTTTCTTT
TRBV11-2	TRBJ2-5	TRBD1	.	CASGQQGWEETQYF	TGTGCCAGCGGCCAACAGGGGTGGGAAGAGACCCAGTACTTC
TRBV10-3	TRBJ1-2	TRBD1	.	CAISELQGEYGYTF	TGTGCCATCAGTGAGTTGCAGGGGGAGTATGGCTACACCTTC
TRBV5-1	TRBJ2-5	TRBD2	.	CASSGAGGETQYF	TGCGCCAGCAGCGGTGCGGGAGGAGAGACCCAGTACTTC
TRBV10-3	TRBJ1-1	.	.	CAISGYGQQNTEAFF	TGTGCCATCAGTGGATACGGACAGCAGAACACTGAAGCTTTCTTT
TRBV4-1	TRBJ1-5	TRBD1	.	CASSLYRGTGQNQPQHF	TGCGCCAGCAGCCTGTACAGGGGTACAGGCCAAAATCAGCCCCAGCATTTT
TRBV5-6	TRBJ1-1	TRBD1	.	CASSFTGTGNTEAFF	TGTGCCAGCAGCTTTACCGGGACAGGGAACACTGAAGCTTTCTTT
TRBV15	TRBJ1-2	TRBD1	few	CATSRDLGGSGYGYTF	TGTGCCACCAGCAGAGATCTAGGGGGCAGTGGCTATGGCTACACCTTC
TRBV2	TRBJ1-1	.	.	CARGTPGLWAFF	TGTGCCAGGGGGACTCCCGGGTTATGGGCTTTCTTT
TRBV2	TRBJ2-4	.	.	CASSEALGSIQYF	TGTGCCAGCAGTGAAGCGCTAGGAAGCATTCAGTACTTC
TRBV5-1	TRBJ2-1	TRBD2	.	CASRDIAGAHNEQFF	TGCGCCAGCAGAGACATAGCGGGAGCACACAATGAGCAGTTCTTC
TRBV10-3	TRBJ2-7	TRBD1	.	CAISGTGDYEQYF	TGTGCCATCAGCGGGACAGGGGACTACGAGCAGTACTTC
TRBV29-1	TRBJ2-7	TRBD1	.	CSVYGQGLEQYF	TGCAGCGTGTACGGACAGGGGTTGGAGCAGTACTTC
TRBV7-9	TRBJ2-7	.	.	CASSSSSASYEQYF	TGTGCCAGCAGCTCTAGCAGTGCGTCCTACGAGCAGTACTTC
TRBV27	TRBJ1-5	.	.	CASSLSGNRESGNQPQHF	TGTGCCAGCAGTTTATCGGGGAACAGGGAGAGTGGAAATCAGCCCCAGCATTTT
TRBV7-2	TRBJ2-3	.	.	CASSFSQGPDTQYF	TGTGCCAGCAGCTTTAGTCAGGGGCCAGATACGCAGTATTTT
TRBV30	TRBJ2-5	.	.	CAWTRLAPRTQYF	TGTGCCTGGACCCGTCTAGCTCCTCGGACCCAGTACTTC
TRBV19	TRBJ1-5	.	.	CASSSAQGVSQPQHF	TGTGCCAGTAGTAGCGCGCAGGGTGTATCTCAGCCCCAGCATTTT
TRBV9	TRBJ2-3	.	.	CASSVEGRADTQYF	TGTGCCAGCAGCGTGGAGGGGCGAGCAGATACGCAGTATTTT
TRBV21-1	TRBJ2-3	.	.	CASSNEPSIAGGLCGTDTQYF	TGTGCCAGCAGCAACGAACCCTCTATAGCGGGAGGGCTGTGTGGGACAGATACGCAGTATTTT
TRBV7-3	TRBJ2-1	TRBD1	.	CASSHRQGAYNEQFF	TGTGCCAGCAGCCACCGACAGGGGGCCTACAATGAGCAGTTCTTC
TRBV28	TRBJ2-1	.	.	CASSPHSLRVRSYNEQFF	TGTGCCAGCAGCCCTCATAGTCTTCGGGTGCGCTCCTACAATGAGCAGTTCTTC
TRBV6-6	TRBJ1-1	.	.	CASTQEGSWVTEAFF	TGTGCCAGCACTCAGGAGGGCAGTTGGGTCACTGAAGCTTTCTTT
TRBV27	TRBJ2-2	.	.	CASSLISGNTGELFF	TGTGCCAGCAGTCTGATTAGCGGGAACACCGGGGAGCTGTTTTTT
TRBV18	TRBJ2-1	TRBD2	.	CASSPSGSGANNEQFF	TGTGCCAGCTCGCCTAGCGGGAGCGGAGCCAACAATGAGCAGTTCTTC
TRBV6-1	TRBJ1-1	TRBD1	once	CASSEFRDRGEAFF	TGTGCCAGCAGTGAATTCAGGGACAGGGGAGAAGCTTTCTTT
TRBV27	TRBJ2-6	.	.	CASSLLAGTGANVLTF	TGTGCCAGCAGTTTATTGGCGGGGACGGGGGCCAACGTCCTGACTTTC
TRBV30	TRBJ2-7	TRBD2	.	CAWRGRAGGGEQYF	TGTGCCTGGAGGGGTCGAGCGGGAGGAGGGGAGCAGTACTTC
TRBV6-5	TRBJ2-1	TRBD2	.	CASTTGTTFNNEQFF	TGTGCCAGCACCACGGGGACTACATTTAACAATGAGCAGTTCTTC
TRBV7-9	TRBJ2-1	.	.	CASSSQQGSSYNEQFF	TGTGCCAGCAGCTCACAGCAGGGGAGCTCCTACAATGAGCAGTTCTTC
TRBV4-1	TRBJ1-5	TRBD1	.	CASSQRGQGNQPQHF	TGCGCCAGCAGCCAGCGGGGACAGGGCAATCAGCCCCAGCATTTT
TRBV2	TRBJ2-1	.	.	CASSLTPRGYYNEQFF	TGTGCCAGCAGTTTGACCCCCAGGGGTTACTACAATGAGCAGTTCTTC
TRBV4-1	TRBJ2-3	.	.	CASSQGRLSFGDTQYF	TGCGCCAGCAGCCAAGGGCGACTAAGTTTCGGAGATACGCAGTATTTT
TRBV28	TRBJ2-7	.	.	CASSLQGFEQYF	TGTGCCAGCAGTCTACAGGGATTCGAGCAGTACTTC
TRBV5-4	TRBJ2-7	.	.	CASSAGPMDSYEQYF	TGTGCCAGCAGCGCGGGACCTATGGACTCCTACGAGCAGTACTTC
TRBV11-2	TRBJ2-7	TRBD1	.	CASSSAGGNSYEQYF	TGTGCCAGCAGCTCCGCAGGGGGTAATTCCTACGAGCAGTACTTC